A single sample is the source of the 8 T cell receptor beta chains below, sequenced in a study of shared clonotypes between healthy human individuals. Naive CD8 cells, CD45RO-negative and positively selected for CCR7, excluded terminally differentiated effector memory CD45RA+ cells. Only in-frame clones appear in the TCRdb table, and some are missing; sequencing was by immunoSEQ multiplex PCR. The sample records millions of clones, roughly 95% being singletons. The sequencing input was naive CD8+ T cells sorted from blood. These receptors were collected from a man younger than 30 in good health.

In DNA, the CDR3 is TGTGCCAGCAGCCCAGGGACTAGCGGAGACTACGAGCAGTACTTC. It translates to CASSPGTSGDYEQYF. V usage is TRBV11-2 and J usage is TRBJ2-7; 11 nucleotides agree with TRBD2. Germline V lookup: CDR1 SGHAT, CDR2 FQNNGV. Germline trimming cut 5 bases from V and 3 bases from J; bases unmatched to any gene: 6. The CDR3 length is 15 residues.

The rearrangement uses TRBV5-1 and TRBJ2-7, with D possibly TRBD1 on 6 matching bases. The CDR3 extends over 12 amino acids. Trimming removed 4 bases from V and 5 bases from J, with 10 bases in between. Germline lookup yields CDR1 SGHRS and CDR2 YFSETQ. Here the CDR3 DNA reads TGCGCCAGCAGCGCAGGGGTCGACGAGCAGTACTTC. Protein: CASSAGVDEQYF.

Written as DNA, the CDR3 is TGTGCCAGCAGTGAACCGGGGACAGGGTGGATCGGAACCGGGGAGCTGTTTTTT. Its translation is CASSEPGTGWIGTGELFF. The chain carries TRBV2 and TRBJ2-2; 9 bases map to TRBD1. Germline-derived CDR1 and CDR2 are SNHLY and FYNNEI. The CDR3 loop spans 18 amino acids. The J segment lost 5 bases and the V segment lost 2 bases, leaving 12 bases of the junction unmatched. The whole variable domain, filled in from reference TRBV2 and TRBJ2-2, reads EPEVTQTPSHQVTQMGQEVILRCVPISNHLYFYWYRQILGQKVEFLVSFYNNEISEKSEIFDDQFSVERPDGSNFTLKIRSTKLEDSAMYFCASSEPGTGWIGTGELFFGEGSRLTVL.

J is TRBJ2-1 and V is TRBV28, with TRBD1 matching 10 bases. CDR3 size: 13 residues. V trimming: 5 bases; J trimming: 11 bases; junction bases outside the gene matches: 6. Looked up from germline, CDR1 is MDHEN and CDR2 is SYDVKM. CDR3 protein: CASSPGTGEKQFF. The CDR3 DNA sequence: TGTGCCAGCAGTCCTGGGACAGGGGAAAAGCAGTTCTTC.

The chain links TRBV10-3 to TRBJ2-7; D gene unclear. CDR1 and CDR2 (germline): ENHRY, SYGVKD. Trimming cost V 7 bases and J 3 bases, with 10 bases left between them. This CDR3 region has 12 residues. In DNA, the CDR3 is TGTGCCATCATGGCAGAGAACTACGAGCAGTACTTC. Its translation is CAIMAENYEQYF.

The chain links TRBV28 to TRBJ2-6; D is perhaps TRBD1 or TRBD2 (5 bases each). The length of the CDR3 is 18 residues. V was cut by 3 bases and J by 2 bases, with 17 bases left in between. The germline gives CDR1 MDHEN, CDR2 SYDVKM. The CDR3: CASSFNGEGTAGANVLTF. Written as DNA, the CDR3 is TGTGCCAGCAGTTTCAACGGGGAAGGGACGGCTGGGGCCAACGTCCTGACTTTC.

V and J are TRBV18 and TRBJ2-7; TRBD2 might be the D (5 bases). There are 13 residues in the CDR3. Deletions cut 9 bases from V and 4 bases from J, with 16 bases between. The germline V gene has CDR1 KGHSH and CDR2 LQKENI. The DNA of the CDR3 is TGTGCCAGTAAAGGCGTCGGGGAGTACGAGCAGTACTTC. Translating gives CASKGVGEYEQYF.

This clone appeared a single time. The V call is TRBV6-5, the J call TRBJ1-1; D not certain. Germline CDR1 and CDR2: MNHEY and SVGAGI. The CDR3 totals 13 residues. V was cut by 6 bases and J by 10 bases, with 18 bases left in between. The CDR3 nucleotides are TGTGCCAGCAGCCCCGATCTGACCGAAATAGCTTTCTTT. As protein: CASSPDLTEIAFF.